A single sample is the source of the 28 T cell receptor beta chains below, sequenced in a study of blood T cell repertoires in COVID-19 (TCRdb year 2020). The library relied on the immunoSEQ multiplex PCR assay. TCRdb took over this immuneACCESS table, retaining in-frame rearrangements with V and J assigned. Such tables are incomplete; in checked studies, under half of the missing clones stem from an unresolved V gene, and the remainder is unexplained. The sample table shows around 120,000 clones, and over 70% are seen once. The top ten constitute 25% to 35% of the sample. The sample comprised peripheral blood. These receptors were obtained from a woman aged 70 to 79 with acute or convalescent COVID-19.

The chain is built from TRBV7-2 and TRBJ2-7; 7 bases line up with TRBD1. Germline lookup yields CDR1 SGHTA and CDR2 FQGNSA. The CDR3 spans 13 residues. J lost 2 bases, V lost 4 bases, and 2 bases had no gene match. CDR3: CASSSRGPYEQYF. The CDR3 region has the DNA TGTGCCAGCAGCTCTAGGGGGCCCTACGAGCAGTACTTC.

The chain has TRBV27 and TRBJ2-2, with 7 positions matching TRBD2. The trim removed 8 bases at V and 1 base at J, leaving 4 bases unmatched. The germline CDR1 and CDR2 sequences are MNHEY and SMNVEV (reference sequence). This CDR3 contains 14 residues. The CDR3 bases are TGTGCCAGCCGTGGGGGGGTGAACACCGGGGAGCTGTTTTTT. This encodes CASRGGVNTGELFF.

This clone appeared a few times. CDR3 sequence reads: CAWSLGQGNQPQHF. In DNA, the CDR3 is TGTGCCTGGAGTCTAGGACAGGGTAATCAGCCCCAGCATTTT. The chain carries TRBV30 and TRBJ1-5; 8 bases are a match to TRBD1. The CDR3 contains 14 residues. Trimming removed 2 bases from V and 4 bases from J; junction bases left unmatched: 4. Germline CDR1 reads GTSNPN; CDR2 reads SVGIG (reference sequence). The full variable domain, in which reference TRBV30 and TRBJ1-5 provide the parts outside the CDR3, is SQTIHQWPATLVQPVGSPLSLECTVEGTSNPNLYWYRQAAGRGLQLLFYSVGIGQISSEVPQNLSASRPQDRQFILSSKKLLLSDSGFYLCAWSLGQGNQPQHFGDGTRLSIL.

CDR3 sequence: CASSALGVDGTEAFF. CDR3 bases: TGTGCCAGCAGCGCCCTAGGGGTAGACGGCACTGAAGCTTTCTTT. The chain employs TRBV9 and TRBJ1-1; TRBD1 is a possible D gene (5 bases). The CDR3 contains 15 residues. From germline, CDR1 is SGDLS and CDR2 YYNGEE. Trimming pared 3 bases from V and 4 bases from J, leaving 16 bases between.

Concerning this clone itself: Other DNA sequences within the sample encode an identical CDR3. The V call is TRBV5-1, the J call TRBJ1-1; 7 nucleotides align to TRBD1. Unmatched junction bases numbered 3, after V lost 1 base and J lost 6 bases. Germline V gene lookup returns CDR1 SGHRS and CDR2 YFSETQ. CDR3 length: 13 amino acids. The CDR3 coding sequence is TGCGCCAGCAGCTTGCAGGGGGATTCTGAAGCTTTCTTT. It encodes CASSLQGDSEAFF. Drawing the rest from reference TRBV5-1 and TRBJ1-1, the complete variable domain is KAGVTQTPRYLIKTRGQQVTLSCSPISGHRSVSWYQQTPGQGLQFLFEYFSETQRNKGNFPGRFSGRQFSNSRSEMNVSTLELGDSALYLCASSLQGDSEAFFGQGTRLTVV.

This CDR3 reads CASSPGFSNQPQHF. The CDR3, as DNA: TGTGCCAGCAGTCCAGGGTTTAGCAATCAGCCCCAGCATTTT. This chain links TRBV27 with TRBJ1-5, with a weak D call TRBD1 (5 bases). Germline V gives CDR1 MNHEY, CDR2 SMNVEV (reference sequence). Deletions cut 5 bases from V and 0 bases from J, with 8 bases between. The CDR3 runs to 14 residues.

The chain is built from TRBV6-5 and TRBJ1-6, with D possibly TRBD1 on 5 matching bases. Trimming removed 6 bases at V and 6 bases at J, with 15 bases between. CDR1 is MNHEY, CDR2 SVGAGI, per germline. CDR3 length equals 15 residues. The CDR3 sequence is CASREGPVGNSPLHF. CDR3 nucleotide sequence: TGTGCCAGCAGGGAGGGGCCGGTAGGTAATTCACCCCTCCACTTT.

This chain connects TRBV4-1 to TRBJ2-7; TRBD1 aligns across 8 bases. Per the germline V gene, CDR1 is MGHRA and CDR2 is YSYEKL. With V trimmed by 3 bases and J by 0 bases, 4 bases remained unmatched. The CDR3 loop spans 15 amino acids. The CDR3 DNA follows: TGCGCCAGCAGCCAGGGACAGGCGGCCTCCTACGAGCAGTACTTC. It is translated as CASSQGQAASYEQYF.

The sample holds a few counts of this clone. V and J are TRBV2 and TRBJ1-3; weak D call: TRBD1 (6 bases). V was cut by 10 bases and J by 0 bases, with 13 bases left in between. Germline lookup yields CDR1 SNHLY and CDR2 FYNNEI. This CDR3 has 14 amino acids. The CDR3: CATSWTVSGNTIYF. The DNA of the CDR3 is TGTGCCACCTCTTGGACAGTCTCTGGAAACACCATATATTTT.

The CDR3 sequence is CATSRDSGEVYEQYF. Here the CDR3 DNA reads TGTGCCACCAGCAGAGATAGCGGGGAGGTCTACGAGCAGTACTTC. The chain employs TRBV15 and TRBJ2-7; 8 nucleotides line up with TRBD2. Germline values: CDR1 LNHNV, CDR2 YYDKDF (reference sequence). This CDR3 region has 15 residues. J gave up 3 bases and V 0 bases, and 4 bases lay outside the gene matches.

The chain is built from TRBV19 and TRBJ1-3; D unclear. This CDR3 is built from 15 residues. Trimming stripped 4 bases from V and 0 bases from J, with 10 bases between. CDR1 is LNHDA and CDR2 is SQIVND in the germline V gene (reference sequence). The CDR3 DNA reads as TGTGCCAGTAGTAGGCAGATTTACTCTGGAAACACCATATATTTT. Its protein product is CASSRQIYSGNTIYF.

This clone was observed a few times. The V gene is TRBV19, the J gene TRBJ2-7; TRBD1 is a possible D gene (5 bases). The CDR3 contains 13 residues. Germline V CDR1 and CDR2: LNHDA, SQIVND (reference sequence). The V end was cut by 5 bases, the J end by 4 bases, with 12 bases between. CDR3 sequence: CASSLGPFYEQYF. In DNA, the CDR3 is TGTGCCAGTAGTTTGGGGCCTTTTTACGAGCAGTACTTC.

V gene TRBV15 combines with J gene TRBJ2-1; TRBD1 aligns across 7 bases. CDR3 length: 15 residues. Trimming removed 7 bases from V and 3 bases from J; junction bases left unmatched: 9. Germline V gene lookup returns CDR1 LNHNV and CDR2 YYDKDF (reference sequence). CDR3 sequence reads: CATNQQRGLYNEQFF. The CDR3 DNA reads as TGTGCCACCAACCAACAAAGGGGGCTCTACAATGAGCAGTTCTTC.

CDR3 sequence: CASSLWGRGYTF. CDR3 nucleotide sequence: TGTGCCAGCAGTTTATGGGGGCGAGGCTACACCTTC. The V call is TRBV12-3 or TRBV12-4, the J call TRBJ1-2; tentatively, D is TRBD1 (6 bases). CDR3 length: 12 residues. The V end was cut by 2 bases, the J end by 8 bases, with 9 bases between.

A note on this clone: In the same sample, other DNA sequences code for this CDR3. The CDR3 sequence: CASSPGTGEYEQYF. CDR3 in DNA: TGTGCCAGCTCACCAGGGACAGGGGAGTACGAGCAGTACTTC. V gene TRBV18 combines with J gene TRBJ2-7; 10 nucleotides line up with TRBD1. The CDR3 covers 14 residues. The J segment lost 4 bases and the V segment lost 2 bases, leaving 2 bases of the junction unmatched. The germline V gene has CDR1 KGHSH and CDR2 LQKENI.

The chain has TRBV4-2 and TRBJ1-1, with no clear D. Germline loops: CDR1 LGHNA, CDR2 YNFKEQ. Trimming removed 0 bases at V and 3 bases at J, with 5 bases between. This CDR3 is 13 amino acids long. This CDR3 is CASSQERDTEAFF. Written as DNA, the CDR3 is TGTGCCAGCAGCCAAGAGCGGGACACTGAAGCTTTCTTT.

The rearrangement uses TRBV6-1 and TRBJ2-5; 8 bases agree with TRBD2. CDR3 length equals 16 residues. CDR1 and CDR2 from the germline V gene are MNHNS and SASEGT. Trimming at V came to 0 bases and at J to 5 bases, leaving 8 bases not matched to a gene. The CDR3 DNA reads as TGTGCCAGCAGTGAAGCGACCTTAGCGGGGAGCGAGACCCAGTACTTC. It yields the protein CASSEATLAGSETQYF.

The CDR3 is CASSLKGPDGYTF. As DNA, the CDR3 is TGTGCCAGCAGCTTAAAGGGGCCGGATGGCTACACCTTC. The V and J genes are TRBV11-2 and TRBJ1-2; D is perhaps TRBD1 (5 bases). CDR3 length: 13 amino acids. Germline assignment: CDR1 SGHAT and CDR2 FQNNGV. Trimming cost V 2 bases and J 6 bases, with 10 bases left between them. Based on the CDR3 plus reference TRBV11-2 and TRBJ1-2, the full variable domain is EAGVAQSPRYKIIEKRQSVAFWCNPISGHATLYWYQQILGQGPKLLIQFQNNGVVDDSQLPKDRFSAERLKGVDSTLKIQPAKLEDSAVYLCASSLKGPDGYTFGSGTRLTVV.

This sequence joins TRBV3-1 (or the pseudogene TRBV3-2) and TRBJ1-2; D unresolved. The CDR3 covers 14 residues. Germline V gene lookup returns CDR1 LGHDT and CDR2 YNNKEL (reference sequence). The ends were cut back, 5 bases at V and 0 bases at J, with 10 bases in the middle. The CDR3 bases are TGTGCCAGCAGCAATAACGGTGCTAACTATGGCTACACCTTC. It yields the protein CASSNNGANYGYTF.

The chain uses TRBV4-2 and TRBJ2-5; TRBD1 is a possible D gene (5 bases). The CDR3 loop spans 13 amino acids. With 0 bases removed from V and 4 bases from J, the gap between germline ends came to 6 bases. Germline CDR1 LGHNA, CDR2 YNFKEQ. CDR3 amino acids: CASSQDRGETQYF. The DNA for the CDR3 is TGTGCCAGCAGCCAAGATAGGGGAGAGACCCAGTACTTC.

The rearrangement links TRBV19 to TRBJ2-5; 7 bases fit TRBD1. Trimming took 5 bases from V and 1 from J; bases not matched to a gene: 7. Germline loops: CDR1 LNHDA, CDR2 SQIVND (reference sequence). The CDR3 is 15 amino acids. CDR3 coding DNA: TGTGCCAGTAGTCCCCTTACAGGGGCCCAAGAGACCCAGTACTTC. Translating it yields CASSPLTGAQETQYF.

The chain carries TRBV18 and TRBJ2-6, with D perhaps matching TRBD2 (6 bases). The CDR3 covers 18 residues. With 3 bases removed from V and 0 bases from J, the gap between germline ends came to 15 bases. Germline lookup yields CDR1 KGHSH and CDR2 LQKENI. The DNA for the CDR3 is TGTGCCAGCTCACCCCAGGAAGGGACTTTCTCTGGGGCCAACGTCCTGACTTTC. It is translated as CASSPQEGTFSGANVLTF.

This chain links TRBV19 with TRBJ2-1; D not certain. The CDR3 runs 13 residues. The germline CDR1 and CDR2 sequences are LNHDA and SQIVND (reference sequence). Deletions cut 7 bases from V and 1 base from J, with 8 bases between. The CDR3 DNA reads TGTGCCAGTACACCCGGGTCCTACAATGAGCAGTTCTTC. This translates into CASTPGSYNEQFF.

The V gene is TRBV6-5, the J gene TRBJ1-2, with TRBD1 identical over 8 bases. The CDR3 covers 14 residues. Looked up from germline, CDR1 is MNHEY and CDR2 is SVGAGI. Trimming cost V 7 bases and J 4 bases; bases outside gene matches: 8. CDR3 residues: CASTSRGHGYGYTF. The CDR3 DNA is TGTGCCAGCACCAGCAGGGGGCATGGCTATGGCTACACCTTC.

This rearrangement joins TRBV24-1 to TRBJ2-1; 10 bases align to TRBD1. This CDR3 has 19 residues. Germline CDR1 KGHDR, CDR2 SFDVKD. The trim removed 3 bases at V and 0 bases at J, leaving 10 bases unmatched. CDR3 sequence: CATSDRPGQGPSSYNEQFF. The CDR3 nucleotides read TGTGCCACCAGTGATCGTCCGGGACAGGGGCCGAGCTCCTACAATGAGCAGTTCTTC.

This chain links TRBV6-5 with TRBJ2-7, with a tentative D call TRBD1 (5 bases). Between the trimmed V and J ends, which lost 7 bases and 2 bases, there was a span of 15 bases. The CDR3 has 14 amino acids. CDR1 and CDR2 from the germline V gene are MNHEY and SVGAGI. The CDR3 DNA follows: TGTGCCAGCAATCCGGGTCAGGGCGCCTACGAGCAGTACTTC. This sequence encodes CASNPGQGAYEQYF.

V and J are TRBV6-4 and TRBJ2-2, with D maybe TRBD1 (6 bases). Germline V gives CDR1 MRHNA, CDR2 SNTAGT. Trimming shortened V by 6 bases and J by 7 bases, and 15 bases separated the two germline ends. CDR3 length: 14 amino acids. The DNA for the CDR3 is TGTGCCAGCAGCGTTGGGACATCGGGCGGGGAGCTGTTTTTT. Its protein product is CASSVGTSGGELFF.

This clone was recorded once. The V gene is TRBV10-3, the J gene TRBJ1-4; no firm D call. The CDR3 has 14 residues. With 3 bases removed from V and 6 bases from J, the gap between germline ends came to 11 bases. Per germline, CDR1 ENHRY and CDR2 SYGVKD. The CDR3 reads CAISDDSYDEKLFF. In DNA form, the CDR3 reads TGTGCCATCAGTGATGACTCCTATGATGAAAAACTGTTTTTT.